The rows below give T cell receptor beta chains drawn from one sample of a study of Ad26.COV2.S vaccination and SARS-CoV-2 variants. The table came from immunoSEQ multiplex PCR; TCRdb's copy has only in-frame clones and leaves some out. The data show about 350,000 clones, about 87% seen once. The sequencing here drew on peripheral blood, taken in a trial of Ad26.COV2.S vaccine versus placebo. These receptors were taken from a person aged 18 to 59 who received the Ad26.COV2.S COVID-19 vaccine or a placebo. Both conserved end residues are part of each CDR3. A D gene is named only where the DNA matches it firmly. Clone size is stated in some rows and not others, as once, few, many or a class when expanded.

D	J	V	size	DNA	CDR3
TRBD1	TRBJ2-1	TRBV6-5	-	TGTGCCAGCAGTTACTCTCCGCAGGGGGCGTATGAGCAGTTCTTC	CASSYSPQGAYEQFF
TRBD2	TRBJ2-1	TRBV19	-	TGTGCCAGTAGTACGCGGACTAGCGGGATGAGCTCCTACAATGAGCAGTTCTTC	CASSTRTSGMSSYNEQFF
TRBD1	TRBJ2-1	TRBV5-1	-	TGCGCCAGCAGCTCAGGGGGAGCCTCCTACAATGAGCAGTTCTTC	CASSSGGASYNEQFF
TRBD1	TRBJ1-1	TRBV19	-	TGTGCCAGTAGTATAGACAGGGGGCGTACTGAAGCTTTCTTT	CASSIDRGRTEAFF
-	TRBJ2-7	TRBV6-5	-	TGTGCCAGCAGAGCAGCAGTCCTCTACGAGCAGTACTTC	CASRAAVLYEQYF
-	TRBJ2-2	TRBV30	-	TGTGCCTCCGACCGGACTCAGACCACCGGGGAGCTGTTTTTT	CASDRTQTTGELFF
-	TRBJ2-6	TRBV28	-	TGTGCCAGCACTGACATACGGTCCTCTGGGGCCAACGTCCTGACTTTC	CASTDIRSSGANVLTF
TRBD2	TRBJ2-3	TRBV7-3	-	TGTGCCAGCAGCTTAAGGCGAGTGGGATTAACTAGCGGGAGGTCGACAGATACGCAGTATTTT	CASSLRRVGLTSGRSTDTQYF
-	TRBJ1-5	TRBV30	-	TGTGCCTGGAGACAGGACAGCAATCAGCCCCAGCATTTT	CAWRQDSNQPQHF
-	TRBJ1-3	TRBV18	-	TGTGCCAGCACCGGTGTCAGGGATGGAAACACCATATATTTT	CASTGVRDGNTIYF
-	TRBJ2-2	TRBV4-2	once	TGTGCCAGCAGCCAAGATAGCCGACGACCTTCTAGCACCGGGGAGCTGTTTTTT	CASSQDSRRPSSTGELFF
-	TRBJ2-5	TRBV9	-	TGTGCCAGCAGCCCCGGACAGAGCCAAGAGACCCAGTACTTC	CASSPGQSQETQYF
TRBD1	TRBJ1-3	TRBV9	-	TGTGCCAGCAGCCCTCGACAGGGGATAACTGGAAACACCATATATTTT	CASSPRQGITGNTIYF
TRBD1	TRBJ1-2	TRBV2	-	TGTGCCAGCAGTGAAGCTGTCACGGGACAGGACTATGGCTACACCTTC	CASSEAVTGQDYGYTF
-	TRBJ2-7	TRBV6-1	-	TGTGCCAGCAGCTCCGGACAGAAAGCTAGGACGCAGTACTTC	CASSSGQKARTQYF
TRBD1	TRBJ1-1	TRBV7-9	-	TGTGCCAGCAGCGGATCGACAGGGGGCACTGAAGCTTTCTTT	CASSGSTGGTEAFF
TRBD1	TRBJ1-2	TRBV9	-	TGTGCCAGCAGTGCCTCCGGGACAGGTTACGGCTACACCTTC	CASSASGTGYGYTF
-	TRBJ1-1	TRBV4-2	-	TGTGCCAGCAGCCAAGTGGGGAGAGGCACTGAAGCTTTCTTT	CASSQVGRGTEAFF
TRBD2	TRBJ2-1	TRBV3-1/TRBV3-2	-	TGTGCCAGCAGCCAAGTAGGGAGTAGCGGGAGTATGTTCTTC	CASSQVGSSGSMFF
TRBD1	TRBJ1-1	TRBV2	once	TGTGCCAGCAGTGCGGGACAGCTATCTGAAGCTTTCTTT	CASSAGQLSEAFF
-	TRBJ2-5	TRBV5-4	-	TGTGCCAGCAGCTTGGCTGTAATAGACTGGCGGATTCAAGAGACCCAGTACTTC	CASSLAVIDWRIQETQYF
TRBD1	TRBJ2-1	TRBV12-3/TRBV12-4	-	TGTGCCAGCAGGACAGGGGGCATGGATGAGCAGTTCTTC	CASRTGGMDEQFF
-	TRBJ2-2	TRBV9	-	TGTGCCAGCAGCGTAGAAACGGTCCCCGGGGAGCTGTTTTTT	CASSVETVPGELFF
-	TRBJ1-1	TRBV4-3	-	TGCGCCAGCAGGCACATTCCTGTGAACACTGAAGCTTTCTTT	CASRHIPVNTEAFF
-	TRBJ2-1	TRBV24-1	-	TGTGCCACCAGTGATTCCTCGACGGACTCCTACAATGAGCAGTTCTTC	CATSDSSTDSYNEQFF
TRBD1	TRBJ1-2	TRBV4-2	-	TGTGCCAGCAGCCAAGATTTCGGACAGGGTGGCTATGGCTACACCTTC	CASSQDFGQGGYGYTF
-	TRBJ1-1	TRBV5-1	-	TGCGCCAGCAGCTTGGATGGGTCGAACACTGAAGCTTTCTTT	CASSLDGSNTEAFF
TRBD1	TRBJ2-7	TRBV27	once	TGTGCCAGCAGCCTCGACCGGGACAGGGGGCTTCCCCACTACGAGCAGTACTTC	CASSLDRDRGLPHYEQYF
-	TRBJ2-2	TRBV3-1/TRBV3-2	few	TGTGCCAGCAGCCAAGCTACTAGGTACACCGGGGAGCTGTTTTTT	CASSQATRYTGELFF
-	TRBJ1-1	TRBV3-1/TRBV3-2	-	TGTGCCAGCAGCCAAGATCCAGATGGGGCTGAAGCTTTCTTT	CASSQDPDGAEAFF
-	TRBJ1-5	TRBV18	-	TGTGCCAGCTCACCTCTAGTAGATGCAGGGCTTAATCAGCCCCAGCATTTT	CASSPLVDAGLNQPQHF
TRBD2	TRBJ2-1	TRBV2	-	TGTGCCAGCAGACTCCTAGCGGGAGGGGGTAATGAGCAGTTCTTC	CASRLLAGGGNEQFF
-	TRBJ1-2	TRBV7-2	few	TGTGCCAGCAGCTTAGGGGGGCCGACAAGCTATGGCTACACCTTC	CASSLGGPTSYGYTF
TRBD1	TRBJ2-2	TRBV4-1	-	TGCGCCAGCAGCCAAGAACAGGGGCGTGGCGGGGAGCTGTTTTTT	CASSQEQGRGGELFF
-	TRBJ1-6	TRBV7-9	-	TGTGCCAGCAGCTTACAATATGAACAGGGAAATCTGCCCCTCCACTTT	CASSLQYEQGNLPLHF
-	TRBJ2-7	TRBV5-4	-	TGTGCCAGCAGCTTGGGGCGTGTGGCAGTCACCTCCTACGAGCAGTACTTC	CASSLGRVAVTSYEQYF
-	TRBJ2-3	TRBV7-3	-	TGTGCCAGCGGTATGGGAATAGATACGCAGTATTTT	CASGMGIDTQYF
-	TRBJ1-2	TRBV10-1	-	TGCGCCAGCAGTGATTACTTGGTGCGGACAGTAGGATGTGGCTACACCTTC	CASSDYLVRTVGCGYTF
-	TRBJ2-3	TRBV3-1/TRBV3-2	-	TGTGCCAGCAGCCAAGTCACGTACACAGATACGCAGTATTTT	CASSQVTYTDTQYF
-	TRBJ1-5	TRBV28	-	TGTGCCAGCAGCCCTCAGGGGTATCAGCCCCAGCATTTT	CASSPQGYQPQHF